This T cell receptor beta chain stems from a study of cytomegalovirus exposure and HLA in healthy donors. Study findings and constraints: There were 150 to 200 TCR beta chains listed as cytomegalovirus-associated.

Measured with immunoSEQ multiplex PCR; TCRdb has only the in-frame clones, and not every one. This table holds tens of thousands of clones, roughly nine tenths found once. This CDR3 comprises 15 residues. Germline-derived CDR1 and CDR2 are SGHTA and FQGTGA. With V trimmed by 5 bases and J by 3 bases, 7 bases remained unmatched. Points on this clone: Its cognate antigen is unknown.

V and J are TRBV7-3 and TRBJ2-1; 7 nucleotides align to TRBD2. The sequenced sample was PBMCs. The receptor's source is a woman aged 18-29 years in good health and CMV-seronegative. CDR3 sequence: CASSLSSGNYNEQFF. The CDR3 DNA is TGTGCCAGCAGCCTCTCTAGCGGTAACTACAATGAGCAGTTCTTC.